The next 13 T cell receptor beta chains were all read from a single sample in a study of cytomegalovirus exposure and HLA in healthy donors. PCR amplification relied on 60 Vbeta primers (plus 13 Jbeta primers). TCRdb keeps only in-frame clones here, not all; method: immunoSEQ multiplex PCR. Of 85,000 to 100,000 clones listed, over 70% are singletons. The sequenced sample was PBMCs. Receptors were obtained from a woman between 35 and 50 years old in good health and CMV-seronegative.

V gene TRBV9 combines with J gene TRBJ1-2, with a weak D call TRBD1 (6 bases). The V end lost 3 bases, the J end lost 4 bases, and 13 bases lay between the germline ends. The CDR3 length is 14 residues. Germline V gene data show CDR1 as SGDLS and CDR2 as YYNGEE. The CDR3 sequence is CASSAQGAIYGYTF. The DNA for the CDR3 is TGTGCCAGCAGCGCACAGGGCGCAATCTATGGCTACACCTTC.

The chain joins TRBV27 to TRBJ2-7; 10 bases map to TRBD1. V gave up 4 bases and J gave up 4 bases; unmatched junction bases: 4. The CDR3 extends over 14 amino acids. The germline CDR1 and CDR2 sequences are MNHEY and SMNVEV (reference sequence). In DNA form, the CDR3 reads TGTGCCAGCAGTTCGACAGGGGGCAGGTACGAGCAGTACTTC. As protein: CASSSTGGRYEQYF.

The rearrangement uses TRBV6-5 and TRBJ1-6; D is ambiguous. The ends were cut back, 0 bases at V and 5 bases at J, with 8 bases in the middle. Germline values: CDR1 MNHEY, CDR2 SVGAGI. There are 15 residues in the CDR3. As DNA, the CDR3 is TGTGCCAGCAGTTACTCTGGGCAGAATAATTCACCCCTCCACTTT. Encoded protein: CASSYSGQNNSPLHF.

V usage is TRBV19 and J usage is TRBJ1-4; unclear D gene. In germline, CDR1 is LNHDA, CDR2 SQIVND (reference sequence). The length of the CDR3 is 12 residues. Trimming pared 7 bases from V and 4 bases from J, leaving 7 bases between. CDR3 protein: CASMALNEKLFF. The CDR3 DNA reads TGTGCCAGTATGGCCCTTAATGAAAAACTGTTTTTT.

The CDR3 protein is CASSLAGRRGASGNTIYF. The DNA for the CDR3 is TGTGCCAGCAGCTTAGCGGGCAGACGGGGAGCATCTGGAAACACCATATATTTT. V usage is TRBV7-9 and J usage is TRBJ1-3, with D uncertain. With 0 bases removed from V and 1 base from J, the gap between germline ends came to 16 bases. Germline CDR1 SEHNR, CDR2 FQNEAQ (reference sequence). The CDR3 length is 18 residues.

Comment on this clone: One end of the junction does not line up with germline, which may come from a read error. The CDR3 region has the DNA TGTGCCAGCAATGAAGGGAGCTCCTATAATTCACCCCTCCACTTT. This gives the protein CASNEGSSYNSPLHF. The J gene is TRBJ1-6, the V gene TRBV6-1; D gene ambiguous. The germline V gene has CDR1 MNHNS and CDR2 SASEGT. This CDR3 is built from 15 residues.

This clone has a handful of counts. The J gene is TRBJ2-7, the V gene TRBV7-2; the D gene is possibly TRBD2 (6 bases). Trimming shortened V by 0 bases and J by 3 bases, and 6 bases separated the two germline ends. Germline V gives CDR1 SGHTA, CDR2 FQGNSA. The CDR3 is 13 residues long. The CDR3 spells CASSLAGGYEQYF. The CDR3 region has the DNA TGTGCCAGCAGCTTAGCGGGGGGCTACGAGCAGTACTTC.

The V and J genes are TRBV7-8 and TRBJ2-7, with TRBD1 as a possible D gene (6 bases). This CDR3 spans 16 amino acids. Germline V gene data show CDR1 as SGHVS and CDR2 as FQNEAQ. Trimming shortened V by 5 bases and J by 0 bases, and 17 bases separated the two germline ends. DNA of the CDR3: TGTGCCAGCAGCCCTAAACCGGGACAAAGCTCCTACGAGCAGTACTTC. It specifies CASSPKPGQSSYEQYF.

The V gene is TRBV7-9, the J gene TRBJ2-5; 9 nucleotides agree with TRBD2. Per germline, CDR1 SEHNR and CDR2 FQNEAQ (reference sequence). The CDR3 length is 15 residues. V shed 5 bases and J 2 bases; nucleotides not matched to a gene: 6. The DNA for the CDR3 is TGTGCCAGCAGCAAAAAAAGCGGGGGGCAAGAGACCCAGTACTTC. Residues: CASSKKSGGQETQYF. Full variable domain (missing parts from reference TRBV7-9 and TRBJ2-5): DTGVSQNPRHKITKRGQNVTFRCDPISEHNRLYWYRQTLGQGPEFLTYFQNEAQLEKSRLLSDRFSAERPKGSFSTLEIQRTEQGDSAMYLCASSKKSGGQETQYFGPGTRLLVL.

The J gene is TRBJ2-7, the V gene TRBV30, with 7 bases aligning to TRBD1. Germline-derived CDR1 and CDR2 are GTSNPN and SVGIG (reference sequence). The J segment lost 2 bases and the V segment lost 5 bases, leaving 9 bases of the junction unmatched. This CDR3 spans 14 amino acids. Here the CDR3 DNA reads TGTGCCTGGGGAGAACAGGGACAGACCTACGAGCAGTACTTC. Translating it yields CAWGEQGQTYEQYF.

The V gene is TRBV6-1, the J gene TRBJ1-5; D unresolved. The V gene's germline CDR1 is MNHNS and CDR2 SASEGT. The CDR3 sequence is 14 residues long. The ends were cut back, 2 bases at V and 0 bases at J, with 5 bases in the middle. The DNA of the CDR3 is TGTGCCAGCAGTGAAAATTATAGCAATCAGCCCCAGCATTTT. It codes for CASSENYSNQPQHF.

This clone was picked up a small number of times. The CDR3 spells CASRPDRAGQPQHF. CDR3 bases: TGTGCCAGCAGGCCCGACAGGGCGGGTCAGCCCCAGCATTTT. The chain carries TRBV6-5 and TRBJ1-5, with 7 bases that match TRBD1. Trimming cost V 6 bases and J 6 bases; bases outside gene matches: 8. CDR3 size: 14 residues. The V gene's germline CDR1 is MNHEY and CDR2 SVGAGI.

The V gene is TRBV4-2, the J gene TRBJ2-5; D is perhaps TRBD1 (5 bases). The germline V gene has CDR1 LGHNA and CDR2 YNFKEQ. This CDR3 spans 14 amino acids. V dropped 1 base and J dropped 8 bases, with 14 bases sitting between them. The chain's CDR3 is CASSQGTLQGTQYF. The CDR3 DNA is TGTGCCAGCAGCCAAGGAACCCTGCAGGGAACCCAGTACTTC.